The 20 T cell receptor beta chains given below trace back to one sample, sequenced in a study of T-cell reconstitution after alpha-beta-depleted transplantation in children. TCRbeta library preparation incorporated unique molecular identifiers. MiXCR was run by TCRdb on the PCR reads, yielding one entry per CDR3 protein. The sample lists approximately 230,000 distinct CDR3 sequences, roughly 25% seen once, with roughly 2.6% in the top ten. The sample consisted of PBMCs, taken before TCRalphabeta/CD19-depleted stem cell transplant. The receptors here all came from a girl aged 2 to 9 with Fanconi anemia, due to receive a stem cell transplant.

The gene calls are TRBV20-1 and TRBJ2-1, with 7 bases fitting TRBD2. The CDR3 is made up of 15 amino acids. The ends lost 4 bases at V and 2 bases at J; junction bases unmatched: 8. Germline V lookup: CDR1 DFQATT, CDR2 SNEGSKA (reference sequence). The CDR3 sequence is CSAISSGFTYNEQFF. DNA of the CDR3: TGCAGTGCTATTTCTAGCGGCTTCACCTACAATGAGCAGTTCTTC.

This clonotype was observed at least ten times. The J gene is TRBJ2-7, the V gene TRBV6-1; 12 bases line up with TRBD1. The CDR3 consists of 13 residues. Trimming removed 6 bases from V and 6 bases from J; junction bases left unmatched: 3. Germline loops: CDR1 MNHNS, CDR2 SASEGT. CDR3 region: CASRGTGGSEQYF. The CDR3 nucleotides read TGTGCCAGCAGAGGGACAGGGGGCAGCGAGCAGTACTTC.

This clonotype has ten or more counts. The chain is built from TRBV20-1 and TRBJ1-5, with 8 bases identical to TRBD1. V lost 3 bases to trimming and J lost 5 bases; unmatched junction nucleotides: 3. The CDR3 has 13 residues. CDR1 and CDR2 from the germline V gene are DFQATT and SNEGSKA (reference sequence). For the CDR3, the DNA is TGCAGTGCTAGGGACAGGGCGGATCAGCCCCAGCATTTT. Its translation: CSARDRADQPQHF.

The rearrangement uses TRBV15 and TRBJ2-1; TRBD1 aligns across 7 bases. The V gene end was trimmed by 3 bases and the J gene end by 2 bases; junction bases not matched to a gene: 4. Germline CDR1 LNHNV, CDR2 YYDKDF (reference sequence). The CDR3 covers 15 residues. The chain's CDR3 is CATSRDDRAYNEQFF. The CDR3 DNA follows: TGTGCCACCAGCAGGGACGACAGGGCCTACAATGAGCAGTTCTTC.

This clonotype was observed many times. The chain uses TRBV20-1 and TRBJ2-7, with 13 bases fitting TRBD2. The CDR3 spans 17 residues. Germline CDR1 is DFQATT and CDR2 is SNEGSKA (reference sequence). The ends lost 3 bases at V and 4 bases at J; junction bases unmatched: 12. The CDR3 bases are TGCAGTGCTAGCCCTAAAGGACGGACTAGCGGGAGATACGAGCAGTACTTC. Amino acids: CSASPKGRTSGRYEQYF.

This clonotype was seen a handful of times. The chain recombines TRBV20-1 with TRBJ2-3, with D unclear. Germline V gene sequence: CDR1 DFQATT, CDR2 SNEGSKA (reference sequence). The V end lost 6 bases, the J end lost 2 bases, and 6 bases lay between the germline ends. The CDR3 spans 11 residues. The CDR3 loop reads CSAGFTDTQYF. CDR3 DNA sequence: TGCAGTGCCGGCTTCACAGATACGCAGTATTTT.

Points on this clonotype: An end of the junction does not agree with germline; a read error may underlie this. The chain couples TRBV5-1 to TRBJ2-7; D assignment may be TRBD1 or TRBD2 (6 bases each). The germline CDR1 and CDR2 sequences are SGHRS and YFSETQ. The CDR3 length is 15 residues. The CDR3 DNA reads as TGCGCCAGCAGCTTGGCGGGGGCTTTAACGTACGAGCAGTGCTTC. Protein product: CASSLAGALTYEQCF.

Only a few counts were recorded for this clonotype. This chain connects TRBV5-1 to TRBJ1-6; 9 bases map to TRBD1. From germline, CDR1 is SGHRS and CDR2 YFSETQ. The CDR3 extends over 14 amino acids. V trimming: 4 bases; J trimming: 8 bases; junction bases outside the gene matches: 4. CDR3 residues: CASSLDRGYSPLHF. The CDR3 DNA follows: TGCGCCAGCAGCCTGGACAGGGGATATTCACCCCTCCACTTT.

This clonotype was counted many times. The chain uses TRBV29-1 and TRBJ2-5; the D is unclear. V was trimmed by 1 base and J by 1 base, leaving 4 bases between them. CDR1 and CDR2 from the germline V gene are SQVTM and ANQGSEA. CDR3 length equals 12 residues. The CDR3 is CSVEGFQETQYF. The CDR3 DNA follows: TGCAGCGTTGAAGGGTTCCAAGAGACCCAGTACTTC.

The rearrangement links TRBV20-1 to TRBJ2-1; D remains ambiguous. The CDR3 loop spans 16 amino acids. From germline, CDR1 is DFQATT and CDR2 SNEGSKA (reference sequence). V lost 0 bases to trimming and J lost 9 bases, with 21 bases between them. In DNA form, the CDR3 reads TGCAGTGCTAGAGATATAAGGAGCCCCATCCACCTTGAGCAGTTCTTC. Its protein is CSARDIRSPIHLEQFF.

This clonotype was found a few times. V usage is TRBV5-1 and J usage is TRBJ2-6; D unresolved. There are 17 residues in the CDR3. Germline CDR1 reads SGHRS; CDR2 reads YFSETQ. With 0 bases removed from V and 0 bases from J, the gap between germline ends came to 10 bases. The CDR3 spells CASSLVPLSSGANVLTF. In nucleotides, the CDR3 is TGCGCCAGCAGCTTGGTACCCCTAAGCTCTGGGGCCAACGTCCTGACTTTC. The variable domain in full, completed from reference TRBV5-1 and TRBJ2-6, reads KAGVTQTPRYLIKTRGQQVTLSCSPISGHRSVSWYQQTPGQGLQFLFEYFSETQRNKGNFPGRFSGRQFSNSRSEMNVSTLELGDSALYLCASSLVPLSSGANVLTFGAGSRLTVL.

Written as DNA, the CDR3 is TGCGCCAGCAGTCCGGACTTCGGGTTTCAAGAGACCCAGTACTTC. Protein: CASSPDFGFQETQYF. J is TRBJ2-5 and V is TRBV5-1; weak D call: TRBD2 (5 bases). Trimming removed 5 bases at V and 2 bases at J, with 16 bases between. The CDR3 loop spans 15 amino acids. CDR1 and CDR2 from the germline V gene are SGHRS and YFSETQ.

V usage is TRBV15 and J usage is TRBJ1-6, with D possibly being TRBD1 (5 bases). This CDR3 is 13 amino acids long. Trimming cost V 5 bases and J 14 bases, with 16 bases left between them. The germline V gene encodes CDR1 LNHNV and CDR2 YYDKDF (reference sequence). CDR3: CATSPIGVPTLHF. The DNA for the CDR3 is TGTGCCACCAGCCCAATAGGGGTGCCGACCCTCCACTTT.

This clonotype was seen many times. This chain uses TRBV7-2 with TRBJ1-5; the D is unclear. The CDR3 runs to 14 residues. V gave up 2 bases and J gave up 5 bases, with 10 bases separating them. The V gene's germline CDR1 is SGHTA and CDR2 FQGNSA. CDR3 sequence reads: CASSLSNPDQPQHF. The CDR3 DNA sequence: TGTGCCAGCAGCTTAAGTAATCCGGATCAGCCCCAGCATTTT.

This CDR3 reads CASSPKIPPDTQYF. The CDR3 coding sequence is TGTGCCAGCAGCCCCAAGATCCCCCCGGATACGCAGTATTTT. The gene calls are TRBV12-3 or TRBV12-4 and TRBJ2-3; no reliable D call. V lost 6 bases, J lost 6 bases, and 16 bases lay in between. The CDR3 loop spans 14 amino acids.

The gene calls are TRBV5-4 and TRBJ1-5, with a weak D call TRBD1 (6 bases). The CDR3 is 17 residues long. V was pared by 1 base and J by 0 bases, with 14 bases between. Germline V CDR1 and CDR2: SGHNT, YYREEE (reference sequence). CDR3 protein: CASSLLVDRDSNQPQHF. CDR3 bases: TGTGCCAGCAGCTTGTTGGTGGACAGAGATAGCAATCAGCCCCAGCATTTT.

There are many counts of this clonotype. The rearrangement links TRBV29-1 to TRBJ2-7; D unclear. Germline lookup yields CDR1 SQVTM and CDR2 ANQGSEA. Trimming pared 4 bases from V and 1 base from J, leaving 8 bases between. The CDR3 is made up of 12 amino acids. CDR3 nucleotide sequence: TGCAGCGTTGCTTCGGCATCCTACGAGCAGTACTTC. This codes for CSVASASYEQYF.

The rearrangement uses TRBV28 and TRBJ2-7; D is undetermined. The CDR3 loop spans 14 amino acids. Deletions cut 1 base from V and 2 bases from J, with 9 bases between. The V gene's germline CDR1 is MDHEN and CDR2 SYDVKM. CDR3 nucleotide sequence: TGTGCCAGCAGTTTATCGTCGGACGCCTACGAGCAGTACTTC. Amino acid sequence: CASSLSSDAYEQYF.

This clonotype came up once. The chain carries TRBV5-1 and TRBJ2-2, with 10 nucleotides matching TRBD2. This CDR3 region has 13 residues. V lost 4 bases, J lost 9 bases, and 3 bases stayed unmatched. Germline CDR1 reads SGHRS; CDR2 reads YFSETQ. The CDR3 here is CASSRAGGRELFF. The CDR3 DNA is TGCGCCAGCAGCCGAGCGGGAGGGAGGGAGCTGTTTTTT.

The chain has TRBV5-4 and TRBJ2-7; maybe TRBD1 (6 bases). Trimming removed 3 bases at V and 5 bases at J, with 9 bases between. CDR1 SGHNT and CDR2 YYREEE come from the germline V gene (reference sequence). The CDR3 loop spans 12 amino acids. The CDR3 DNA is TGTGCCAGCAGCTGGGGACAAGACGAGCAGTACTTC. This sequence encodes CASSWGQDEQYF. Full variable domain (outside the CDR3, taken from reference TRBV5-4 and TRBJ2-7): ETGVTQSPTHLIKTRGQQVTLRCSSQSGHNTVSWYQQALGQGPQFIFQYYREEENGRGNFPPRFSGLQFPNYSSELNVNALELDDSALYLCASSWGQDEQYFGPGTRLTVT.